The present T cell receptor beta chain was sequenced within a study of blood T cell repertoires in COVID-19. Germline V gives CDR1 MNHEY, CDR2 SVGAGI. CDR3 length: 14 amino acids. V lost 6 bases and J lost 11, with 22 bases in between. Original data processing: Counts of nucleated cells, estimated from reference gene primer amplification, were obtained. Some clones are missing from TCRdb's copy, which holds only in-frame ones; the method was immunoSEQ multiplex PCR. The D gene and trimming were derived from the DNA, and the V and J assignments and clone size from that table. This table has 150,000 to 200,000 clones, 70% to 85% appearing once.

V is TRBV6-5 and J is TRBJ1-1, with TRBD1 as a possible D gene (5 bases). The sequencing sample was made of peripheral blood. This TCR was recovered from a man aged 60 to 69 who had recovered from COVID-19. In DNA, the CDR3 is TGTGCCAGCAGCGTTAAACCAGGGCGCCTGGAGGCTTTCTTT. Translation gives CASSVKPGRLEAFF.